This is a list of T cell receptor beta chains from one sample in a study of cytomegalovirus exposure and HLA in healthy donors. Clones were sequenced by immunoSEQ multiplex PCR, and TCRdb holds only the in-frame ones, with some missing. The sample carries roughly 190,000 clones, around 79% recorded once. The specimen was PBMCs. The receptor source for this set is a woman aged 45-59 years in good health and CMV-seronegative. CDR3s include the opening cysteine and the closing phenylalanine or tryptophan. Only some rows state a clone size, as once, few, many or a class for expanded clones.

-,TRBV15,TRBJ2-7,CAVSGAGGFYEQYF
-,TRBV18,TRBJ1-5,CASSPGGGNQPQHF
few,TRBV2,TRBJ2-4,CASSRDTLAKNIQYF
-,TRBV9,TRBJ1-1,CASSVGGRGEAFF
-,TRBV18,TRBJ1-5,CASSRTGGSGQPQHF
-,TRBV4-1,TRBJ2-4,CASSQLGGLAKNIQYF
-,TRBV18,TRBJ2-7,CASSPDRGRGLASYEQYF
-,TRBV20-1,TRBJ1-1,CSATKGQEAFF
-,TRBV4-1,TRBJ2-1,CASSQIAGVSRELF
-,TRBV19,TRBJ1-5,CASSNTPGQIEPQHF
-,TRBV7-9,TRBJ2-3,CSSSLSGGDTQYF
-,TRBV9,TRBJ1-6,CASSVEGEFNSPLHF
-,TRBV7-9,TRBJ2-3,CASGTGALIFTDTQYF
-,TRBV19,TRBJ2-7,CASSIRSGAGGSYEQYF
-,TRBV10-3,TRBJ2-3,CAISTSGRAASTDTQYF
few,TRBV27,TRBJ2-6,CASTTQGSGANVLTF
few,TRBV19,TRBJ1-1,CASSPWTGVNTEAFF
-,TRBV27,TRBJ2-1,CASSPPMTSGSRHEQFF
-,TRBV4-3,TRBJ2-7,CASSPTGAGEQYF
-,TRBV12-5,TRBJ1-1,CASGYGYTEAFF
-,TRBV19,TRBJ1-5,CASSVTGTYQPQHF
-,TRBV7-2,TRBJ2-2,CASSQRTDAGELFF
-,TRBV4-3,TRBJ1-1,CASSQDPGRVTEAFF
-,TRBV9,TRBJ2-3,CASSVLTGTGTDTQYF
-,TRBV28,TRBJ2-7,CASSSDSYEQYF
-,TRBV28,TRBJ1-5,CASSLSGGGNQPQHF
-,TRBV11-2,TRBJ2-2,CASSWRDSNTGELFF
-,TRBV4-1,TRBJ2-4,CASSQVTPPDIQYF
-,TRBV19,TRBJ2-7,CASSSRTDYEQYF
-,TRBV29-1,TRBJ2-1,CSAITRGEQFF
-,TRBV11-2,TRBJ2-3,CASSLGLTSTDTQYF
-,TRBV27,TRBJ1-2,CASSTTGRGNYGYTF
-,TRBV5-8,TRBJ2-3,CASSRTSGGTDTQYF
-,TRBV28,TRBJ2-3,CASSLGSGIKDTQYF
-,TRBV2,TRBJ1-4,CASREIQGAVEKLFF
-,TRBV5-1,TRBJ2-2,CASSRSQGTGELFF
-,TRBV11-1,TRBJ2-1,CASSLPPLATNEQFF
-,TRBV28,TRBJ2-5,CASSERGTQYF
-,TRBV7-2,TRBJ2-7,CASSLGPRGEQYF
-,TRBV21-1,TRBJ1-1,CASSSQVPRGMNTEAFF
few,TRBV5-6,TRBJ1-1,CATLNRGRGLLNTEAFF
-,TRBV29-1,TRBJ2-1,CSVGSGSAEQFF
-,TRBV4-3,-,CASSQVRDSSYEQYF
-,TRBV9,TRBJ2-1,CASSEKLRQPNEQFF
-,TRBV7-3,TRBJ2-1,CASSLAVVSGQFF
few,TRBV18,TRBJ1-3,CASQIQSSGNTIYF
-,TRBV28,TRBJ1-5,CASSPLGHQPQHF
few,TRBV7-9,TRBJ1-4,CASSPGAKVLFF
few,TRBV27,TRBJ2-1,CASSSRLAGSTYNEQFF
-,TRBV11-3,TRBJ2-7,CASSRTGTSYEQYF
-,TRBV6-6,TRBJ2-5,CASSYEGTREETQYF
once,TRBV7-6,TRBJ2-5,CASSLGDRGEERETQYF
-,TRBV5-1,TRBJ1-1,CASSLAGFTEAFF
-,TRBV11-2,TRBJ2-5,CASSLFTLGQRKTQYF